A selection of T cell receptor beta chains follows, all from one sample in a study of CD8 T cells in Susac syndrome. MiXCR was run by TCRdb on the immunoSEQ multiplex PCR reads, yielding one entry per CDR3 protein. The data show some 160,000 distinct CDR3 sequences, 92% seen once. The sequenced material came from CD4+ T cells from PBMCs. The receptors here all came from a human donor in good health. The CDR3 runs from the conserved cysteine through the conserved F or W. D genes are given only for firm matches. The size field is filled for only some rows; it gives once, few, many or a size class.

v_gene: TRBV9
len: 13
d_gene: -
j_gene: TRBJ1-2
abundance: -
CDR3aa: CASSVERDYGYTF
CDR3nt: TGTGCCAGCAGCGTAGAACGGGATTATGGCTACACCTTC

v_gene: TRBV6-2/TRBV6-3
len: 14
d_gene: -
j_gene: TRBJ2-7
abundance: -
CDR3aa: CASSSYVSGYEQYF
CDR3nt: TGTGCCAGCAGTTCTTACGTATCGGGCTACGAGCAGTACTTC

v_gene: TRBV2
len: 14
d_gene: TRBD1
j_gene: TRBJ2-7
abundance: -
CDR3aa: CASSESGGRGEQYF
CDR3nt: TGTGCCAGCAGTGAATCAGGGGGTCGGGGTGAGCAGTACTTC

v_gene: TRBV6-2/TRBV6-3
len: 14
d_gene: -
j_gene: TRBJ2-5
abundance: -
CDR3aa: CASSSWSSEKTQYF
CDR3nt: TGTGCCAGCAGTTCTTGGTCTAGCGAGAAGACCCAGTACTTC

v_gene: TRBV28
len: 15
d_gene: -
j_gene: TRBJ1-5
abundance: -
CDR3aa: CASSSRGGGNQPQHF
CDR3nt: TGTGCCAGCAGTTCTCGAGGAGGGGGCAATCAGCCCCAGCATTTT

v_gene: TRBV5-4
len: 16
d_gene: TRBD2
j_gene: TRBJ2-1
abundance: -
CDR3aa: CASSSGLLAAVNEQFF
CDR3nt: TGTGCCAGCAGCTCGGGGCTCCTAGCGGCCGTCAATGAGCAGTTCTTC

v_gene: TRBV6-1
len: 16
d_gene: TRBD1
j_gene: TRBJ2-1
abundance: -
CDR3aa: CASSVRTGHTYNEQFF
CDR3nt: TGTGCCAGCAGTGTGAGGACAGGACATACCTACAATGAGCAGTTCTTC

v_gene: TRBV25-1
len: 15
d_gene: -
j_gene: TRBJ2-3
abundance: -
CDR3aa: CASSEGKTWGDTQYF
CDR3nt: TGTGCCAGCAGTGAAGGAAAGACCTGGGGGGATACGCAGTATTTT

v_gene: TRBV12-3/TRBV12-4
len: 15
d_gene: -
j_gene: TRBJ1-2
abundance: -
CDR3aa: CASSKIWGRRDGYTF
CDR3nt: TGTGCCAGCAGTAAGATCTGGGGGCGGCGGGATGGCTACACCTTC

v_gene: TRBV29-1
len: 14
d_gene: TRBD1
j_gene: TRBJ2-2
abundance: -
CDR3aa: CSVMGQPRTGELFF
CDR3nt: TGCAGCGTCATGGGACAGCCGAGAACCGGGGAGCTGTTTTTT

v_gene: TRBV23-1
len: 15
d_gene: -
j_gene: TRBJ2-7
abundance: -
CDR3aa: CASSQSTTFVYEQYF
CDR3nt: TGCGCCAGCAGTCAATCGACCACGTTTGTCTACGAGCAGTACTTC

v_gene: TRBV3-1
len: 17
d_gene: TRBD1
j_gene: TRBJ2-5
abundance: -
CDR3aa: CASSQDDRVAGGETQYF
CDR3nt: TGTGCCAGCAGCCAAGATGACCGGGTGGCAGGGGGAGAGACCCAGTACTTC

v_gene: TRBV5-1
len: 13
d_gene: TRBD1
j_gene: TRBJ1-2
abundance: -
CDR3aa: CASRGDSFYGYTF
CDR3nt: TGCGCCAGCAGGGGGGACAGCTTCTATGGCTACACCTTC

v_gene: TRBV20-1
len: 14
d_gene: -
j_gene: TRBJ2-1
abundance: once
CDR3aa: CSAKEQGSYNEQFF
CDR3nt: TGCAGTGCTAAAGAACAGGGTTCCTACAATGAGCAGTTCTTC

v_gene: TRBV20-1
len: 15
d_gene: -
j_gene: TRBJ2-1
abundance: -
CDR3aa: CSASVGPSDVEEQFF
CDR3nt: TGCAGTGCTAGTGTCGGGCCTTCAGACGTCGAGGAGCAGTTCTTC

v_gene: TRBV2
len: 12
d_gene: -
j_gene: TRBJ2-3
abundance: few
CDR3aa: CASRVSTDTQYF
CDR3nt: TGTGCCAGCAGGGTTAGCACAGATACGCAGTATTTT

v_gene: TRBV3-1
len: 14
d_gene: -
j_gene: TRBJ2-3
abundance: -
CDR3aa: CASSQGTTTDTQYF
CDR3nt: TGTGCCAGCAGCCAAGGGACAACCACAGATACGCAGTATTTT

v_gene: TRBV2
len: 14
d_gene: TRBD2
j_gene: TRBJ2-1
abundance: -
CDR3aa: CASLERELKNEQFF
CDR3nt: TGTGCCAGCCTGGAGCGGGAGCTGAAAAATGAGCAGTTCTTC

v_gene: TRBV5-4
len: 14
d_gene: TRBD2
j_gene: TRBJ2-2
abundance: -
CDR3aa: CALTSGGEGGELFF
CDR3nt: TGTGCCCTAACTAGCGGGGGGGAAGGCGGGGAGCTGTTTTTT

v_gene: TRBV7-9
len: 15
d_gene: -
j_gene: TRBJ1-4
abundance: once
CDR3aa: CASSLLEGRNEKLFF
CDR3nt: TGTGCCAGCAGCCTCCTGGAGGGGAGAAATGAAAAACTGTTTTTT

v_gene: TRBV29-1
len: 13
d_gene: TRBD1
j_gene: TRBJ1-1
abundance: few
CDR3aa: CSVELTGGTEAFF
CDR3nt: TGCAGCGTTGAGCTTACAGGGGGCACTGAAGCTTTCTTT

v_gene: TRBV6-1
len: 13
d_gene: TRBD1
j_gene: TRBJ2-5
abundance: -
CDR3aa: CASKPGQLATQYF
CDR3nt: TGTGCCAGCAAGCCGGGACAGCTAGCGACCCAGTACTTC

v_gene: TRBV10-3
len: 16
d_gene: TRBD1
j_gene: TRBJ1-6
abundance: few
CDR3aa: CAISEHRGVNNSPLHF
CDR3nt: TGTGCCATCAGTGAACACAGGGGGGTGAATAATTCACCCCTCCACTTT

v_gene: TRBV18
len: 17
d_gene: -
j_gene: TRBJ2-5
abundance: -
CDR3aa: CASDEAPRTVSRETQYF
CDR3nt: TGTGCCAGCGACGAAGCCCCACGTACCGTCTCAAGGGAGACCCAGTACTTC

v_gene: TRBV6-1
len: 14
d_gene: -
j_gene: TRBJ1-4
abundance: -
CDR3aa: CASSEPGYGEKLFF
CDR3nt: TGTGCCAGCAGTGAACCAGGGTACGGTGAAAAACTGTTTTTT

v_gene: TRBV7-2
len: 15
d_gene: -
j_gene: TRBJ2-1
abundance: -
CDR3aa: CASSLIGQGYNEQFF
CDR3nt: TGTGCCAGCAGCTTAATAGGTCAGGGCTACAATGAGCAGTTCTTC

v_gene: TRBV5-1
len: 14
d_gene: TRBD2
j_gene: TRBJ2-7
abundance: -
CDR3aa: CASSLNTPGGEQYF
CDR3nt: TGCGCCAGCAGCTTAAATACGCCGGGAGGAGAGCAGTACTTC

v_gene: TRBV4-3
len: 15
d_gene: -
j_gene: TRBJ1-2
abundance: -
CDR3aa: CASSPFSGVVYGYTF
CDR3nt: TGCGCCAGCAGCCCATTTTCTGGGGTGGTCTATGGCTACACCTTC

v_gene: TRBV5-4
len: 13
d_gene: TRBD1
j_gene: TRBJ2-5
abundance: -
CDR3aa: CASSPGQGGTQYF
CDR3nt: TGTGCCAGCAGCCCGGGACAGGGCGGGACCCAGTACTTC

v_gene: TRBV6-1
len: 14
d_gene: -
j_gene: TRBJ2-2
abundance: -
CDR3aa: CASSNLAFSGELFF
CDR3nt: TGTGCCAGCAGTAATCTAGCTTTTTCCGGGGAGCTGTTTTTT

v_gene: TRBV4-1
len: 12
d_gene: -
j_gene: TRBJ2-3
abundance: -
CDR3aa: CASSRIRDTQYF
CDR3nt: TGCGCCAGCAGCCGAATCCGAGATACGCAGTATTTT

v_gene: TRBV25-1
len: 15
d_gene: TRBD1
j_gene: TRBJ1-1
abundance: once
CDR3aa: CASSDAQTGGTEAFF
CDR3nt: TGTGCCAGCAGTGACGCACAAACAGGGGGCACTGAAGCTTTCTTT

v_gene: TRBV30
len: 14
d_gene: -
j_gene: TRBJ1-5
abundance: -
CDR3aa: CAWSVSDGPGPQHF
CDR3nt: TGTGCCTGGAGTGTATCCGATGGGCCCGGGCCCCAGCATTTT

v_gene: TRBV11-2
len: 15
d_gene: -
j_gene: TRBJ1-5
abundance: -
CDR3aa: CASSPGLGRHMVQHF
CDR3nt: TGTGCCAGCAGCCCGGGATTGGGGCGACATATGGTCCAGCATTTT

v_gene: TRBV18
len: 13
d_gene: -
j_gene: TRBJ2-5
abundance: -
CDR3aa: CASSPGTGETQYF
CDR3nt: TGTGCCAGCTCACCAGGGACCGGGGAGACCCAGTACTTC

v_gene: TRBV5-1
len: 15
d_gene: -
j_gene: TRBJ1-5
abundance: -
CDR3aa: CASSLTWGANQPQHF
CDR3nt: TGCGCCAGCAGCTTGACGTGGGGGGCGAATCAGCCCCAGCATTTT

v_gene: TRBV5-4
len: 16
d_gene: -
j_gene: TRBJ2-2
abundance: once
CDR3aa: CASSPRPRRDTGELFF
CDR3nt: TGTGCCAGCAGCCCTCGGCCCCGACGGGACACCGGGGAGCTGTTTTTT

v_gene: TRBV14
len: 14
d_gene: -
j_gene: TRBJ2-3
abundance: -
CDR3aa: CASSQEVPPSAQYF
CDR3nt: TGTGCCAGCAGCCAAGAAGTCCCCCCCTCGGCGCAGTATTTT